Listed here are 28 T cell receptor beta chains from one sample, sequenced in a study of T cell changes during pregnancy in multiple sclerosis. Data came from immunoSEQ multiplex PCR; TCRdb stores just in-frame clones and leaves some out. The table has roughly 48,000 clones, 94% seen once. The sample here was CD4+ T cells from peripheral blood mononuclear cells, taken in the first trimester of pregnancy. Receptors were obtained from a female donor with multiple sclerosis, enrolled in a pregnancy study.

The rearrangement links TRBV6-1 to TRBJ2-5; D might be TRBD1 (6 bases). Germline CDR1 MNHNS, CDR2 SASEGT. The CDR3 sequence is 14 residues long. Trimming removed 4 bases from V and 2 bases from J, with 11 bases in between. Here the CDR3 reads CASSGSGVQETQYF. CDR3 nucleotides: TGTGCCAGCAGTGGGTCAGGGGTACAAGAGACCCAGTACTTC.

This chain links TRBV7-6 with TRBJ1-5; D is perhaps TRBD1 (5 bases). This CDR3 spans 15 amino acids. V lost 5 bases and J lost 4, with 15 bases in between. Germline values: CDR1 SGHVS, CDR2 FNYEAQ. CDR3 nucleotide sequence: TGTGCCAGCAGCCTAGGGGTAGCGGGTAATCAGCCCCAGCATTTT. Its translation: CASSLGVAGNQPQHF.

The rearrangement links TRBV19 to TRBJ2-3; TRBD1 might be the D (6 bases). This CDR3 has 15 residues. Trimming cost V 3 bases and J 5 bases, with 15 bases left between them. The germline CDR1 and CDR2 sequences are LNHDA and SQIVND (reference sequence). CDR3 protein: CASSIRAGVQDTQYF. The CDR3 bases are TGTGCCAGTAGTATCCGGGCAGGGGTCCAAGATACGCAGTATTTT. The whole variable domain, filled in from reference TRBV19 and TRBJ2-3, reads DGGITQSPKYLFRKEGQNVTLSCEQNLNHDAMYWYRQDPGQGLRLIYYSQIVNDFQKGDIAEGYSVSREKKESFPLTVTSAQKNPTAFYLCASSIRAGVQDTQYFGPGTRLTVL.

This CDR3 is CASSRGQGLGYTF. Written as DNA, the CDR3 is TGCGCCAGCAGCCGGGGACAGGGACTTGGCTACACCTTC. The rearrangement uses TRBV4-1 and TRBJ1-2; 9 positions agree with TRBD1. This CDR3 is 13 amino acids long. Germline trimming cut 4 bases from V and 7 bases from J; bases unmatched to any gene: 4. Germline assignment: CDR1 MGHRA and CDR2 YSYEKL.

The sample holds one count of this clone. CDR3 DNA sequence: TGTGCCAGCAGCTCCAGCTGGGGGGGGTTCTATGGCTACACCTTC. Translating it yields CASSSSWGGFYGYTF. The V and J genes are TRBV13 and TRBJ1-2; weak D call: TRBD1 (5 bases). V was clipped by 4 bases and J by 4 bases, with 16 bases between them. The CDR3 spans 15 residues. Germline CDR1 and CDR2: PRHDT and FYEKMQ (reference sequence).

This clone was detected once. This sequence joins TRBV4-1 and TRBJ1-1; D ambiguous. V was pared by 0 bases and J by 1 base, with 6 bases between. CDR1 MGHRA and CDR2 YSYEKL come from the germline V gene. This CDR3 spans 14 amino acids. The CDR3 region has the DNA TGCGCCAGCAGCCAAGACTCAGGGAACACTGAAGCTTTCTTT. It yields the protein CASSQDSGNTEAFF.

The CDR3: CASSKETDNEKLFF. The CDR3 DNA follows: TGTGCCAGCAGCAAAGAAACAGACAATGAAAAACTGTTTTTT. The rearrangement links TRBV21-1 to TRBJ1-4; the DNA was not compared with TRBD1, the D call given in the table. TRBV21-1 is described as a pseudogene. The CDR3 runs 14 residues.

The chain recombines TRBV5-6 with TRBJ2-1; 7 nucleotides match TRBD2. The CDR3 has 15 amino acids. Germline V CDR1 and CDR2: SGHDT, YYEEEE. J lost 4 bases, V lost 2 bases, and 6 bases had no gene match. The CDR3 nucleotides are TGTGCCAGCAGCTTAGTGACGGGGGGTTACAATGAGCAGTTCTTC. The encoded protein is CASSLVTGGYNEQFF.

The rearrangement uses TRBV6-1 and TRBJ2-1; 8 bases map to TRBD1. This CDR3 is built from 15 residues. The ends lost 8 bases at V and 5 bases at J; junction bases unmatched: 11. CDR1 and CDR2 (germline): MNHNS, SASEGT. CDR3 sequence (DNA): TGTGCCAGCTACCCTCAGGGGGCGGGCCACAATGAGCAGTTCTTC. The encoded protein is CASYPQGAGHNEQFF.

The CDR3, as DNA: TGTGCCAGCAGTAAGACAGGTGCTACCTACGAGCAGTACTTC. It yields the protein CASSKTGATYEQYF. The rearrangement joins TRBV25-1 to TRBJ2-7, with D maybe TRBD1 (6 bases). V was shortened by 5 bases and J by 2 bases, with 13 bases between the two germline ends. The length of the CDR3 is 14 residues. The germline gives CDR1 MGHDK, CDR2 SYGVNS.

This chain links TRBV2 with TRBJ1-5; 12 bases map to TRBD1. In germline, CDR1 is SNHLY, CDR2 FYNNEI. V shed 4 bases, J shed 1 base, and the junction held 8 bases outside the gene matches. This CDR3 comprises 18 residues. The CDR3 sequence: CASSGGTGGVGSNQPQHF. In nucleotides, the CDR3 is TGTGCCAGCAGTGGGGGGACAGGGGGCGTTGGGAGCAATCAGCCCCAGCATTTT.

The chain employs TRBV2 and TRBJ2-1, with TRBD2 identical over 7 bases. Germline V CDR1 and CDR2: SNHLY, FYNNEI. V gave up 6 bases and J gave up 8 bases; unmatched junction bases: 10. The CDR3 has 14 residues. The CDR3 sequence: CASSVGAGRDEQFF. The CDR3 nucleotides are TGTGCCAGCAGCGTTGGGGCTGGGAGGGATGAGCAGTTCTTC.

The chain couples TRBV9 to TRBJ2-7; D may be TRBD1 (5 bases). V shed 0 bases and J shed 6 bases, with 13 bases lying between them. The CDR3 covers 14 residues. Looked up from germline, CDR1 is SGDLS and CDR2 is YYNGEE. CDR3 loop: CASSVDTRVGEQYF. CDR3 nucleotides: TGTGCCAGCAGCGTAGATACCAGGGTAGGCGAGCAGTACTTC.

The chain has TRBV19 and TRBJ1-2, with unresolved D. Trimming stripped 7 bases from V and 5 bases from J, with 11 bases between. This CDR3 is built from 12 residues. Germline CDR1 is LNHDA and CDR2 is SQIVND (reference sequence). The CDR3 DNA sequence: TGTGCCAGTAAGGGAGCGGGGTATGGCTACACCTTC. Translating gives CASKGAGYGYTF. The full variable domain, its missing parts supplied by reference TRBV19 and TRBJ1-2, is DGGITQSPKYLFRKEGQNVTLSCEQNLNHDAMYWYRQDPGQGLRLIYYSQIVNDFQKGDIAEGYSVSREKKESFPLTVTSAQKNPTAFYLCASKGAGYGYTFGSGTRLTVV.

The chain recombines TRBV11-3 with TRBJ2-1; 7 bases map to TRBD1. The V gene's germline CDR1 is SGHNT and CDR2 YENEEA. The ends lost 5 bases at V and 8 bases at J; junction bases unmatched: 6. There are 13 residues in the CDR3. CDR3 nucleotides: TGTGCCAGCAGCCAGGGACAGCTTCATGAGCAGTTCTTC. This gives the protein CASSQGQLHEQFF.

The V gene is TRBV7-8, the J gene TRBJ2-2; D is perhaps TRBD1 (6 bases). Trimming cost V 4 bases and J 2 bases, with 23 bases left between them. Germline V gene data show CDR1 as SGHVS and CDR2 as FQNEAQ. The CDR3 has 19 amino acids. The CDR3 reads CASSSIPLVGQLNTGELFF. The CDR3 region has the DNA TGTGCCAGCAGCTCTATCCCCTTGGTCGGACAGCTTAACACCGGGGAGCTGTTTTTT.

The V and J genes are TRBV10-1 and TRBJ1-4; D is undetermined. CDR3 size: 11 residues. Looked up from germline, CDR1 is WNHNN and CDR2 is SYGVQD (reference sequence). V lost 2 bases and J 14 bases, leaving 9 bases between the germline ends. The CDR3 DNA is TGCGCCAGCAGTGAGCCCAGGTGGCTGTTTTTT. It encodes CASSEPRWLFF.

The count of this clone is one. The CDR3 DNA reads TGTGCCAGTAGTGCGGCACCGGGACAGATCGGCTACACCTTC. Translated: CASSAAPGQIGYTF. The chain combines TRBV19 with TRBJ1-2; 7 bases match TRBD1. Germline V gene data show CDR1 as LNHDA and CDR2 as SQIVND (reference sequence). V shed 5 bases and J 8 bases; nucleotides not matched to a gene: 11. The CDR3 loop spans 14 amino acids.

This chain joins TRBV19 and TRBJ1-2, with D possibly TRBD1 on 5 matching bases. Germline V gene data show CDR1 as LNHDA and CDR2 as SQIVND (reference sequence). Trimming took 10 bases from V and 4 from J, leaving 13 bases between them. The length of the CDR3 is 12 residues. The chain's CDR3 is CATWGGGYGYTF. The CDR3 DNA follows: TGTGCCACATGGGGGGGTGGCTATGGCTACACCTTC. Full variable domain (rest looked up from reference TRBV19 and TRBJ1-2): DGGITQSPKYLFRKEGQNVTLSCEQNLNHDAMYWYRQDPGQGLRLIYYSQIVNDFQKGDIAEGYSVSREKKESFPLTVTSAQKNPTAFYLCATWGGGYGYTFGSGTRLTVV.

The V call is TRBV5-6, the J call TRBJ1-2; 7 bases fit TRBD1. Germline V CDR1 and CDR2: SGHDT, YYEEEE. CDR3 length: 14 amino acids. The J segment lost 4 bases and the V segment lost 2 bases, leaving 5 bases of the junction unmatched. This CDR3 reads CASSFRTGTYGYTF. The DNA for the CDR3 is TGTGCCAGCAGCTTTCGGACAGGTACCTATGGCTACACCTTC.

The chain has TRBV5-6 and TRBJ2-1; 12 bases are a match to TRBD2. After removal of 2 bases from V and 4 bases from J, the junction contained 4 bases not matched to a gene. CDR3 size: 16 residues. The germline CDR1 and CDR2 sequences are SGHDT and YYEEEE. CDR3 sequence: CASSFLAGGQYNEQFF. CDR3 nucleotide sequence: TGTGCCAGCAGCTTTCTAGCGGGGGGGCAGTACAATGAGCAGTTCTTC.

J is TRBJ2-1 and V is TRBV5-4, with D maybe TRBD1 (5 bases). Germline CDR1 is SGHNT and CDR2 is YYREEE (reference sequence). This CDR3 is built from 15 residues. V was trimmed by 1 base and J by 7 bases, leaving 15 bases between them. As DNA, the CDR3 is TGTGCCAGCAGCTTGTTGGGCAGGGTGGGGAATGAGCAGTTCTTC. It yields the protein CASSLLGRVGNEQFF.

This chain joins TRBV27 and TRBJ1-6; TRBD1 aligns across 10 bases. V gave up 5 bases and J gave up 5 bases; unmatched junction bases: 3. The germline gives CDR1 MNHEY, CDR2 SMNVEV (reference sequence). This CDR3 spans 15 amino acids. The CDR3 spells CASSAGTGDNSPLHF. CDR3 nucleotide sequence: TGTGCCAGCAGTGCCGGGACAGGGGATAATTCACCCCTCCACTTT.

CDR3 DNA: TGTGCCAGCTCCCTGACAGACAGCGTGGGATATGAAAAACTGTTTTTT. Protein product: CASSLTDSVGYEKLFF. The genes are TRBV18 and TRBJ1-4; perhaps TRBD1 as D (5 bases). V was trimmed by 6 bases and J by 6 bases, leaving 20 bases between them. Germline V gene sequence: CDR1 KGHSH, CDR2 LQKENI. The CDR3 spans 16 residues.

The chain links TRBV7-9 to TRBJ2-1, with 10 bases aligning to TRBD1. The CDR3 covers 15 residues. In germline, CDR1 is SEHNR, CDR2 FQNEAQ (reference sequence). After removal of 1 base from V and 5 bases from J, the junction contained 2 bases not matched to a gene. The CDR3 bases are TGTGCCAGCAGCTTAGGGACAGGGGGTGACAATGAGCAGTTCTTC. This sequence encodes CASSLGTGGDNEQFF.

The rearrangement uses TRBV18 and TRBJ1-5; D gene ambiguous. The CDR3 length is 13 residues. In germline, CDR1 is KGHSH, CDR2 LQKENI. V lost 2 bases, J lost 9 bases, and 11 bases lay in between. CDR3 in DNA: TGTGCCAGCTCACCAGGGGAGATCATGCCCCAGCATTTT. Its protein product is CASSPGEIMPQHF.

The V call is TRBV6-6, the J call TRBJ1-5, with D unclear. This CDR3 is built from 14 residues. CDR1 is MNHNY and CDR2 is SVGAGI in the germline V gene (reference sequence). Trimming shortened V by 6 bases and J by 0 bases, and 9 bases separated the two germline ends. CDR3 region: CASSITASNQPQHF. The CDR3 nucleotides are TGTGCCAGCAGCATTACAGCTAGCAATCAGCCCCAGCATTTT.

The chain combines TRBV29-1 with TRBJ2-3; D gene uncertain. V lost 5 bases, J lost 6 bases, and 9 bases lay in between. Germline V CDR1 and CDR2: SQVTM, ANQGSEA. The CDR3 has 11 residues. The DNA for the CDR3 is TGCAGCGTTCGCGTTGGTGATACGCAGTATTTT. Its translation: CSVRVGDTQYF.